The rows below give T cell receptor beta chains drawn from one sample of a study of blood T cell repertoires in COVID-19. Repertoires were generated with immunoSEQ multiplex PCR, while TCRdb's copy carries only in-frame clones and drops some. The table has 300,000 to 350,000 clones, around 83% seen once; the top ten hold around 3%. Sample: peripheral blood. The receptors were sampled from a man younger than 40 with active or convalescent COVID-19. Each CDR3 is given with its conserved first and last residue. Each record gives: D gene, V gene, J gene, CDR3 length, clone size, CDR3 DNA, CDR3 protein. The D gene is left open where the match is weak. Where a row states a size, it is once, few, many or the class of an expanded clone; other rows omit it.

d_call: .; v_call: TRBV12-3/TRBV12-4; j_call: TRBJ1-2; cdr3_length: 13; clone_size: .; cdr3_nt: TGTGCCAGCAGTTTCGGGGTGAGCTATGGCTACACCTTC; cdr3_aa: CASSFGVSYGYTF
d_call: TRBD1; v_call: TRBV28; j_call: TRBJ1-2; cdr3_length: 13; clone_size: .; cdr3_nt: TGTGCCAGCAGTTTAGGGACAGTCTATGGCTACACCTTC; cdr3_aa: CASSLGTVYGYTF
d_call: TRBD1; v_call: TRBV27; j_call: TRBJ1-2; cdr3_length: 13; clone_size: .; cdr3_nt: TGTGCCAGCAGCCTACAGGGGAACTATGGCTACACCTTC; cdr3_aa: CASSLQGNYGYTF
d_call: .; v_call: TRBV5-1; j_call: TRBJ2-1; cdr3_length: 15; clone_size: .; cdr3_nt: TGCGCCAGCAGCTTGGACGGGAGAAGCTACAATGAGCAGTTCTTC; cdr3_aa: CASSLDGRSYNEQFF
d_call: .; v_call: TRBV11-3; j_call: TRBJ1-2; cdr3_length: 12; clone_size: .; cdr3_nt: TGTGCCAGCAGCTTAGGACGGGTCGGCTACACCTTC; cdr3_aa: CASSLGRVGYTF
d_call: TRBD2; v_call: TRBV30; j_call: TRBJ2-7; cdr3_length: 16; clone_size: .; cdr3_nt: TGTGCCTGGAGTGTACTGTTAGCGGGAACCTCCTACGAGCAGTACTTC; cdr3_aa: CAWSVLLAGTSYEQYF
d_call: TRBD1; v_call: TRBV7-8; j_call: TRBJ1-2; cdr3_length: 16; clone_size: .; cdr3_nt: TGTGCCAGCAGCTTATCAGGGGGGACGGCAGATTATGGCTACACCTTC; cdr3_aa: CASSLSGGTADYGYTF
d_call: .; v_call: TRBV7-7; j_call: TRBJ2-2; cdr3_length: 15; clone_size: once; cdr3_nt: TGTGCCAGCAGCCGCGGGACAGCGAACACCGGGGAGCTGTTTTTT; cdr3_aa: CASSRGTANTGELFF
d_call: TRBD1; v_call: TRBV7-2; j_call: TRBJ1-5; cdr3_length: 13; clone_size: .; cdr3_nt: TGTGCCAGCAGAAGACAGGGTTATGAACCCCAGCATTTT; cdr3_aa: CASRRQGYEPQHF
d_call: TRBD1; v_call: TRBV27; j_call: TRBJ1-6; cdr3_length: 19; clone_size: once; cdr3_nt: TGTGCCAGCAGCCCCAGTTTGCGGAAAGGACAGGCACGCCGGTCACCCCTCCACTTT; cdr3_aa: CASSPSLRKGQARRSPLHF
d_call: TRBD1; v_call: TRBV28; j_call: TRBJ1-6; cdr3_length: 19; clone_size: .; cdr3_nt: TGTGCCAGCAGTCACCTAACCCATGGGACAGGGGGCGCGAAATCACCCCTCCACTTT; cdr3_aa: CASSHLTHGTGGAKSPLHF
d_call: TRBD2; v_call: TRBV3-1/TRBV3-2; j_call: TRBJ2-1; cdr3_length: 12; clone_size: .; cdr3_nt: TGTGCCAGCAGCCGAGGCAGGGAGGGTAGGTTCTTC; cdr3_aa: CASSRGREGRFF
d_call: TRBD1; v_call: TRBV7-9; j_call: TRBJ1-3; cdr3_length: 16; clone_size: .; cdr3_nt: TGTGCCAGCAGCTTTAGCGACAGGGGCTCTGGAAACACCATATATTTT; cdr3_aa: CASSFSDRGSGNTIYF
d_call: .; v_call: TRBV9; j_call: TRBJ1-2; cdr3_length: 14; clone_size: .; cdr3_nt: TGTGCCAGCAGCCCGGGGGAGGTCCCCTATGGCTACACCTTC; cdr3_aa: CASSPGEVPYGYTF
d_call: .; v_call: TRBV5-1; j_call: TRBJ2-7; cdr3_length: 16; clone_size: once; cdr3_nt: TGCGCCAGCAGCTTGGGGGACTTCTACCCCCCTAACGAGCAGTACTTC; cdr3_aa: CASSLGDFYPPNEQYF
d_call: .; v_call: TRBV7-9; j_call: TRBJ1-2; cdr3_length: 12; clone_size: .; cdr3_nt: TGTGCCAGCAGCCCAGGACAAGGCGGCTACACCTTC; cdr3_aa: CASSPGQGGYTF
d_call: TRBD2; v_call: TRBV6-2/TRBV6-3; j_call: TRBJ2-1; cdr3_length: 16; clone_size: once; cdr3_nt: TGTGCCAGCAGCCCAGGGACTAGCGGGCTGTACAATGAGCAGTTCTTC; cdr3_aa: CASSPGTSGLYNEQFF
d_call: TRBD2; v_call: TRBV28; j_call: TRBJ2-3; cdr3_length: 13; clone_size: few; cdr3_nt: TGTGCCAGCAGTTCTAGCGGAGCTGGGACGCAGTATTTT; cdr3_aa: CASSSSGAGTQYF
d_call: TRBD2; v_call: TRBV24-1; j_call: TRBJ2-3; cdr3_length: 17; clone_size: .; cdr3_nt: TGTGCCACCAGTGATTTGGGCGTAGCGGGAGGGCAACATACGCAGTATTTT; cdr3_aa: CATSDLGVAGGQHTQYF
d_call: .; v_call: TRBV24-1; j_call: TRBJ2-3; cdr3_length: 14; clone_size: .; cdr3_nt: TGTGCCACCAGGGACGGAGGCCCGGTAAATACGCAGTATTTT; cdr3_aa: CATRDGGPVNTQYF
d_call: .; v_call: TRBV6-2/TRBV6-3; j_call: TRBJ2-2; cdr3_length: 14; clone_size: once; cdr3_nt: TGTGCCAGCAGTTATCGACAATTCGGCGGGGAGCTGTTTTTT; cdr3_aa: CASSYRQFGGELFF
d_call: TRBD1; v_call: TRBV27; j_call: TRBJ2-7; cdr3_length: 14; clone_size: .; cdr3_nt: TGTGCCAGTCGCCTTCTGACAGGGAACTACGAGCAGTACTTC; cdr3_aa: CASRLLTGNYEQYF
d_call: TRBD1; v_call: TRBV9; j_call: TRBJ1-1; cdr3_length: 15; clone_size: once; cdr3_nt: TGTGCCAGCAGTCACAGGGGATTCATGAACACTGAAGCTTTCTTT; cdr3_aa: CASSHRGFMNTEAFF
d_call: .; v_call: TRBV28; j_call: TRBJ1-1; cdr3_length: 11; clone_size: .; cdr3_nt: TGTGCCAGCAGTTTTGAGACTGAAGCTTTCTTT; cdr3_aa: CASSFETEAFF
d_call: .; v_call: TRBV7-2; j_call: TRBJ2-1; cdr3_length: 17; clone_size: .; cdr3_nt: TGTGCCAGCAGAAATTTGGGTGGGGGGGCCGTTTGGAATGAGCAGTTCTTC; cdr3_aa: CASRNLGGGAVWNEQFF